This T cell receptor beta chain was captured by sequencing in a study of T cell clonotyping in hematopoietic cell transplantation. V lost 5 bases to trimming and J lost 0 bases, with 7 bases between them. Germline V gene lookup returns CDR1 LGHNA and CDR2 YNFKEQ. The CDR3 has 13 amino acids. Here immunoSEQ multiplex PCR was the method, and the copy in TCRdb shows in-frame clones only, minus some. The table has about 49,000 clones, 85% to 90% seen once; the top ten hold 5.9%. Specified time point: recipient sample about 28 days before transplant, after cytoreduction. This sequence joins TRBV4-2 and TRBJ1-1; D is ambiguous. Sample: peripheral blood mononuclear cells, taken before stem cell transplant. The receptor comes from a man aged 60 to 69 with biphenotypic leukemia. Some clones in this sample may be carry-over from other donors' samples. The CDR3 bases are TGTGCCAGCAGCTGGGGAATGAACACTGAAGCTTTCTTT. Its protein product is CASSWGMNTEAFF.